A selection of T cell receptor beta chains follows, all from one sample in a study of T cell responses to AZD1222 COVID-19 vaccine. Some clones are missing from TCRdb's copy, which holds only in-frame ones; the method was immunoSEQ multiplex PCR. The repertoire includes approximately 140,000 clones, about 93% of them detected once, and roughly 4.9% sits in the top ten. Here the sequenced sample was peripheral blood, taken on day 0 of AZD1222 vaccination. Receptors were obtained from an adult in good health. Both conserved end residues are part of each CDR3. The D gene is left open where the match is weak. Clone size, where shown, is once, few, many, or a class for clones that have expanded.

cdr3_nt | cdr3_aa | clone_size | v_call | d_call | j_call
TGTGCCAGCAGCCTAGGACAGATGAACACTGAAGCTTTCTTT | CASSLGQMNTEAFF | - | TRBV11-2 | - | TRBJ1-1
TGTGCCAGCTCAGAGACACAGGTCCCCTCCCGCTATGGCTACACCTTC | CASSETQVPSRYGYTF | - | TRBV18 | - | TRBJ1-2
TGTGCCAGCAGTTTACGCCTCCCCAGGGCAACTGACACCATATATTTT | CASSLRLPRATDTIYF | - | TRBV28 | - | TRBJ1-3
TGTGCCAGCAGTTACTCGGCAGGGCCAGATACGCAGTATTTT | CASSYSAGPDTQYF | - | TRBV6-2/TRBV6-3 | - | TRBJ2-3
TGTGCCAGCAGTCAAACTAGGGCCTCCTACAATGAGCAGTTCTTC | CASSQTRASYNEQFF | once | TRBV6-5 | - | TRBJ2-1
TGTGCCAGCAGCTTGGCCAAGTCGAATAGGGAGACCCAGTACTTC | CASSLAKSNRETQYF | - | TRBV5-4 | - | TRBJ2-5
TGCGCCAGCACGCGGGAGGCCCCGGGTAATGAGCAGTTCTTC | CASTREAPGNEQFF | - | TRBV5-1 | TRBD2 | TRBJ2-1
TGTGCCAGCTCACCATTTGAGATTCGGGAAAAACTGTTTTTT | CASSPFEIREKLFF | - | TRBV18 | - | TRBJ1-4
TGCGCCAGCAGCAATACCGGCCCCCCAGAGGAGCTGTTTTTT | CASSNTGPPEELFF | - | TRBV5-1 | - | TRBJ2-2
TGTGCCAGCTCACCACCAGGGGGCAAGAACACTGAAGCTTTCTTT | CASSPPGGKNTEAFF | - | TRBV18 | TRBD1 | TRBJ1-1
TGTGCCAGTAGTATCCTACTCCTCAATGAAAAACTGTTTTTT | CASSILLLNEKLFF | - | TRBV19 | - | TRBJ1-4
TGCAGTGTCAATCGACTAGTTGAGCAGTTCTTC | CSVNRLVEQFF | - | TRBV20-1 | - | TRBJ2-1
TGCGCCAGCAGCTTGGGCGGAGGTGGGGGAGATGAAGCTTTCTTT | CASSLGGGGGDEAFF | few | TRBV5-1 | - | TRBJ1-1
TGTGCCAGCAGCCAAACTCAGGGGACTAGCGTCCACGAGCAGTACTTC | CASSQTQGTSVHEQYF | - | TRBV3-1/TRBV3-2 | TRBD2 | TRBJ2-7
TGTGCCTGGAGTTGGACAGCGGTTAACTATGGCTACACCTTC | CAWSWTAVNYGYTF | - | TRBV30 | - | TRBJ1-2
TGTGCCAGCTCCTGGGAGAGGGAGACCCAGTACTTC | CASSWERETQYF | - | TRBV18 | - | TRBJ2-5
TGTGCCAGCAGTCTCCGGACCCATGGCTACACCTTC | CASSLRTHGYTF | - | TRBV28 | - | TRBJ1-2
TGCGCCAGCAGCCGAAATAGGGGGGACCGGCAGCCCCAGCATTTT | CASSRNRGDRQPQHF | few | TRBV10-2 | - | TRBJ1-5
TGCGCCAGCAGCTTGGGAGGGAGTGACGAAAAACTGTTTTTT | CASSLGGSDEKLFF | - | TRBV5-1 | - | TRBJ1-4
TGTGCCACCAGTGATCCCGCCCTACAGGGAGGGTCTGGAAACACCATATATTTT | CATSDPALQGGSGNTIYF | - | TRBV24-1 | - | TRBJ1-3
TGTGCCAGCAGCTTAGGGGGAGCTAACTATGGCTACACCTTC | CASSLGGANYGYTF | - | TRBV7-9 | - | TRBJ1-2
TGTGCCAGCAGTTACTCCACAAGGGAGTATTACGAGCAGTACTTC | CASSYSTREYYEQYF | - | TRBV6-2/TRBV6-3 | - | TRBJ2-7
TGTGCCAGCAGCATGGACAGGAGTAACACTGAAGCTTTCTTT | CASSMDRSNTEAFF | - | TRBV7-3 | TRBD1 | TRBJ1-1
TGTGCTAGTGGCCCCCGACCCACAGGGGGGGCGGAGACCCAGTACTTC | CASGPRPTGGAETQYF | few | TRBV12-5 | - | TRBJ2-5
TGTGCCAGCACGACTAGCGGGGCTAATGAGCAGTTCTTC | CASTTSGANEQFF | - | TRBV2 | TRBD2 | TRBJ2-1
TGTGCCAGCAAGCGCTTAGCGGGTTCAGATACGCAGTATTTT | CASKRLAGSDTQYF | medium-sized | TRBV9 | TRBD2 | TRBJ2-3
TGTGCCAGCTCACCGACAGGGGCTGCTAATTCACCCCTCCACTTT | CASSPTGAANSPLHF | - | TRBV18 | TRBD1 | TRBJ1-6
TGTGCCAGCAGCTCTAGCGTTCCCTACAATGAGCAGTTCTTC | CASSSSVPYNEQFF | - | TRBV5-4 | - | TRBJ2-1
TGTGCCAGCGGGGGGACTAGCCGGAATGAGCAGTTCTTC | CASGGTSRNEQFF | - | TRBV2 | TRBD2 | TRBJ2-1
TGTGCCAGCAGCCGCTTAACAGGGAACACTGAAGCTTTCTTT | CASSRLTGNTEAFF | - | TRBV14 | - | TRBJ1-1
TGTGCCAGCAGCACCGTCCGGGACAGTCGGAACGAGCAGTACTTC | CASSTVRDSRNEQYF | - | TRBV3-1/TRBV3-2 | TRBD1 | TRBJ2-7
TGTGCCGTCGGGAGGGCTAGCAATCAGCCCCAGCATTTT | CAVGRASNQPQHF | - | TRBV19 | - | TRBJ1-5